Detailed here is one TCR beta chain. The data stem from a study of blood T cell repertoires in COVID-19. For the study at large: Spain, Italy and the United States supplied samples that represented acute and convalescent COVID-19. Sample material is recorded as cDNA or gDNA derived from T cells, B-cell-depleted T cells, or PBMCs.

The CDR3 is made up of 14 amino acids. The germline V gene has CDR1 SGHTA and CDR2 FQGNSA. V lost 5 bases to trimming and J lost 5 bases; unmatched junction nucleotides: 9. Only in-frame clones appear in the TCRdb table, and some are missing; sequencing was by immunoSEQ multiplex PCR. The sample records approximately 270,000 clones, about 86% being singletons. This sequence originates from a man of 80 years or more with acute or convalescent COVID-19. Sequences were obtained from peripheral blood. The chain carries TRBV7-2 and TRBJ2-7, with 7 nucleotides matching TRBD2. The CDR3 coding sequence is TGTGCCAGCAGCCAGACGGGGGGAATGGACGAGCAGTACTTC. Translation: CASSQTGGMDEQYF.